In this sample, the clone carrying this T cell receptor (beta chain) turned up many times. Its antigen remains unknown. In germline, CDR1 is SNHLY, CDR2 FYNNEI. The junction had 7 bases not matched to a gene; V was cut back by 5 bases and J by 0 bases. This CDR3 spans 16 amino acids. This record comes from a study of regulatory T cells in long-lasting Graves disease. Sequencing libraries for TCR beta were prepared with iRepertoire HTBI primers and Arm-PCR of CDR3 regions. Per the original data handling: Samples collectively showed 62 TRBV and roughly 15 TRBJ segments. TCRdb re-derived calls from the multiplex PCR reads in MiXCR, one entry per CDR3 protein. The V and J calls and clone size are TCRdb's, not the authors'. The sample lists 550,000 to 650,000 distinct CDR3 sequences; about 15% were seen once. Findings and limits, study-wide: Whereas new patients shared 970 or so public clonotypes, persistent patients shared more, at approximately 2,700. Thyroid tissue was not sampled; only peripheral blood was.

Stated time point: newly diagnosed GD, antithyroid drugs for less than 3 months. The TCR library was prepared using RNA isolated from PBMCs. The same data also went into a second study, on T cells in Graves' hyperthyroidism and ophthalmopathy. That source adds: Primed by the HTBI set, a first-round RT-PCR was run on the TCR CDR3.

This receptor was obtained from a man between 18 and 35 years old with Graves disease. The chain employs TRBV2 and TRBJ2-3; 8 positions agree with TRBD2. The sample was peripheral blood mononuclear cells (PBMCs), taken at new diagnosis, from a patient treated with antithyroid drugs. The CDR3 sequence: CASSRTRTSSTDTQYF. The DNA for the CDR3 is TGTGCCAGCAGTCGAACCCGGACTAGCAGCACAGATACGCAGTATTTT. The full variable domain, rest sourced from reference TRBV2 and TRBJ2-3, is EPEVTQTPSHQVTQMGQEVILRCVPISNHLYFYWYRQILGQKVEFLVSFYNNEISEKSEIFDDQFSVERPDGSNFTLKIRSTKLEDSAMYFCASSRTRTSSTDTQYFGPGTRLTVL.